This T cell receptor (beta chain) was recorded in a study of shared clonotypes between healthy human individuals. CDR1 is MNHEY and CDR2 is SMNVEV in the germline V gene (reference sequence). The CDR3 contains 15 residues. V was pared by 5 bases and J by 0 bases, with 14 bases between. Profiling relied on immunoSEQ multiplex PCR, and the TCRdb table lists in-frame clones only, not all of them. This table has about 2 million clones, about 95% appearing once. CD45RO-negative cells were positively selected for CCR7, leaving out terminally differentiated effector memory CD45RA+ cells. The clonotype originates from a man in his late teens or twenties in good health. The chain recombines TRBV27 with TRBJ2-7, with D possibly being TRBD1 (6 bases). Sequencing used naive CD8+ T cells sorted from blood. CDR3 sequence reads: CASSPDRRSSYEQYF. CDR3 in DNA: TGTGCCAGCAGTCCTGACAGGAGGAGCTCCTACGAGCAGTACTTC.